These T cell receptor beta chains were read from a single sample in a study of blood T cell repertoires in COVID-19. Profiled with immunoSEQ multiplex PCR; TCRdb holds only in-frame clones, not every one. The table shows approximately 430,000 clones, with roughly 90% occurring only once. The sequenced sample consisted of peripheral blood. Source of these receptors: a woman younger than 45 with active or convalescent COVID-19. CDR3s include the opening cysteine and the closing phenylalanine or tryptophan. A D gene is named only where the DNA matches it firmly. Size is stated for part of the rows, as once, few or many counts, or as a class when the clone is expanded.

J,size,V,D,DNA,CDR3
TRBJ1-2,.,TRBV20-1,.,TGCAGTGCTAGAACAGCTTATGGCTACACCTTC,CSARTAYGYTF
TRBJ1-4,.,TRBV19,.,TGTGCCAGTAGTACGGCGGGGGGTTATGAAAAACTGTTTTTT,CASSTAGGYEKLFF
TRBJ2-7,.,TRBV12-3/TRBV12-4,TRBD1,TGTGCCAGCAGTTTCCGGACAGGATACGAGCAGTACTTC,CASSFRTGYEQYF
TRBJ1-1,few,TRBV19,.,TGTGCCAGTAGTCCGAGCATGAACACTGAAGCTTTCTTT,CASSPSMNTEAFF
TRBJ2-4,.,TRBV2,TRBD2,TGTGCCAGCAGGAAAGCGGGGGGGCTCAACATTCAGTACTTC,CASRKAGGLNIQYF
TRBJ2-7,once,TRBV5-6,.,TGTGCCAGCAGCGCGAGCCCGGGACTCAGTTTTGGGCAGTACTTC,CASSASPGLSFGQYF
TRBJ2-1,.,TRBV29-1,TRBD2,TGCAGCGTAAATGGAGCGGGAGGGACCTTGAATGAGCAGTTCTTC,CSVNGAGGTLNEQFF
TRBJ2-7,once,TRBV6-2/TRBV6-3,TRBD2,TGTGCCAGCAGTTCCCGACTAGCGGGGGGGCCTAACGAGCAGTACTTC,CASSSRLAGGPNEQYF
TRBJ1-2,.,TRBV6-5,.,TGTGCCAGCAGTTACGTTGGAGGGAGCGGCTACACCTTC,CASSYVGGSGYTF
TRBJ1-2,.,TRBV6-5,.,TGTGCCAGCTCGAGACAGGCAGCTAACTATGGCTACACCTTC,CASSRQAANYGYTF
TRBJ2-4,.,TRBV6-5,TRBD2,TGTGCCAGCAGAACCCCCGGGGGGGGGTTCATTCAGTACTTC,CASRTPGGGFIQYF
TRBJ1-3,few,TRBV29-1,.,TGCAGCGCCCGAGCGCCGGGTAGTACTGGAAACACCATATATTTT,CSARAPGSTGNTIYF
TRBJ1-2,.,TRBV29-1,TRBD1,TGCAGCGTTGGACAGGGGAGCTATGGCTACACCTTC,CSVGQGSYGYTF
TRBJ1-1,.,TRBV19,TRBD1,TGTGCCAGTAGTATACATGCCGGGACAGGCCCCGATGGCGCTGAAGCTTTCTTT,CASSIHAGTGPDGAEAFF
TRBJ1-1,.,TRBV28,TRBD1,TGTGCCAGCATTGGATGGGACAGGGGCACTGAAGCTTTCTTT,CASIGWDRGTEAFF
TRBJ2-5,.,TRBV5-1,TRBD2,TGCGCCAGCAGCTTGGAGGCAGCGGGGGGCCTCCGGGAGACCCAGTACTTC,CASSLEAAGGLRETQYF
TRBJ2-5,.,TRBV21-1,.,TGTGCCAGCAGCGGACGGACTAGCGGGGGGCTACAAGAGACCCAGTACTTC,CASSGRTSGGLQETQYF
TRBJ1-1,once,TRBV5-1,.,TGCGCCAGCAGCTTGGAACAGATGAACACTGAAGCTTTCTTT,CASSLEQMNTEAFF
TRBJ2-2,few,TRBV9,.,TGTGCCAGCAGCGTAGAATGGGGGGGCCCCACCGGGGAGCTGTTTTTT,CASSVEWGGPTGELFF
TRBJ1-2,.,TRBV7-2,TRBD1,TGTGCCAGCAGCCACGGAGGGACAGGGGATGGCTACACCTTC,CASSHGGTGDGYTF
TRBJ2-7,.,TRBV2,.,TGTGCCAGTCTAGGACAGACCGACTACGAGCAGTACTTC,CASLGQTDYEQYF
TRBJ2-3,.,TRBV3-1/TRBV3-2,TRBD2,TGTGCCAGCAGCCAAGTGGTAGCGGGAGGCCTAGCGGATACGCAGTATTTT,CASSQVVAGGLADTQYF
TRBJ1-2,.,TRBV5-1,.,TGCGCCAGCCGGACAGATTCTAACTATGGCTACACCTTC,CASRTDSNYGYTF
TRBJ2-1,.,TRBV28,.,TGTGCCAGCAGTTTTGGCCTCGTGGATGAGCAGTTCTTC,CASSFGLVDEQFF
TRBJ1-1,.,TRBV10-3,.,TGTGCCATCAGTTCGGGGGTCACTGAAGCTTTCTTT,CAISSGVTEAFF
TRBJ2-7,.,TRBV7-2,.,TGTGCCAGCAGCTTAGCGGGGCTAGAGAGCAACGAGCAGTACTTC,CASSLAGLESNEQYF
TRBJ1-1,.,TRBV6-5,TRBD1,TGTGCCAGCGTCCTAGGACAGGGCGCTGAAGCTTTCTTT,CASVLGQGAEAFF
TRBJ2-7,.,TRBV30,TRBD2,TGTGCCTGGAGTGTACCGGGGCTAGCGGGAGGGCGGATCGCCTACGAGCAGTACTTC,CAWSVPGLAGGRIAYEQYF
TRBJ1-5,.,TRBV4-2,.,TGTGCCAGCAGCCAAGAGGGGGGATCCCAGCATTTT,CASSQEGGSQHF
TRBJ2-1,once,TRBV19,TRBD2,TGTGCCAGTAGTTATGCGGGAGATACCTATGAGCAGTTCTTC,CASSYAGDTYEQFF
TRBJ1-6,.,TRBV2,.,TGTGCCAGCAGTGCGTTGGGGAGTTGGTCGTATAATTCACCCCTCCACTTT,CASSALGSWSYNSPLHF
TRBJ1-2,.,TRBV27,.,TGTGCCAGCAGTTTTAATCAGGGGTACTATGGCTACACCTTC,CASSFNQGYYGYTF
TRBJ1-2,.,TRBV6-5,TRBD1,TGTGCCAGCAGATTGACAGGGGGCTTTTATGGCTACACCTTC,CASRLTGGFYGYTF
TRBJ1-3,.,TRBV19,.,TGTGCCACAGGGTTTGGAAACACCATATATTTT,CATGFGNTIYF
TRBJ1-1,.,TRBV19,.,TGTGCCAGTAGCGAGACATCTATGAACACTGAAGCTTTCTTT,CASSETSMNTEAFF
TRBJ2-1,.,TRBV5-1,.,TGCGCCAGCAGCTCACCCCGCCAGTTCTCCTACAATGAGCAGTTCTTC,CASSSPRQFSYNEQFF
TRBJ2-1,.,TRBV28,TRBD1,TGTGCCAGCAGTTTACCGGGGACAGGGGGCTCCTACAATGAGCAGTTCTTC,CASSLPGTGGSYNEQFF